This T cell receptor (beta chain) was found in a study of blood T cell repertoires in COVID-19. Study context: COVID-19 samples collected from the United States, Italy and Spain covered acute and convalescent phases.

CDR1 is SQVTM, CDR2 ANQGSEA, per germline. This CDR3 region has 14 residues. V was pared by 0 bases and J by 0 bases, with 8 bases between. TCRdb keeps only in-frame clones here, not all; method: immunoSEQ multiplex PCR. The data contain more than 200,000 clones, roughly 80% of them singletons. The sequenced sample consisted of peripheral blood. The chain links TRBV29-1 to TRBJ2-5; D gene uncertain. The origin of this receptor is a woman older than 75 with active or convalescent COVID-19. The DNA of the CDR3 is TGCAGCGTTGAAGATTCCCGGGACCAAGAGACCCAGTACTTC. Translation: CSVEDSRDQETQYF.